This section outlines one T cell receptor (beta chain) sequence together with its context. Repertoires were generated with immunoSEQ multiplex PCR, while TCRdb's copy carries only in-frame clones and drops some. There are some 70,000 clones in the sample; 75% to 85% occur only once, and approximately 14% lies in the top ten. This record belongs to a study of control samples from healthy donors and cancer patients. Germline CDR1 LNHDA, CDR2 SQIVND (reference sequence). There are 15 residues in the CDR3. Unmatched junction bases numbered 7, after V lost 8 bases and J lost 2 bases. The rearrangement uses TRBV19 and TRBJ1-5; 9 positions agree with TRBD1. Sequenced sample: blood. The receptor was isolated from a man between 60 and 70 years old in good health. The CDR3 protein is CASLRTGEGNQPQHF. In DNA form, the CDR3 reads TGTGCCAGTCTCAGGACAGGGGAGGGCAATCAGCCCCAGCATTTT.